The present T cell receptor beta chain was sequenced within a study of control samples from healthy donors and cancer patients. The assay was immunoSEQ multiplex PCR, and TCRdb's table has in-frame clones only and misses some. The sample holds tens of thousands of clones, about 89% seen once. This clone was counted a single time. Germline V gene data show CDR1 as LGHNA and CDR2 as YSLEER. CDR3 length: 15 residues. V was pared by 1 base and J by 4 bases, with 13 bases between. V usage is TRBV4-3 and J usage is TRBJ1-2; D gene ambiguous. This clonotype was obtained from an older woman in good health. The sequenced sample consisted of blood. The CDR3 protein is CASSQGLPAAYGYTF. The DNA of the CDR3 is TGCGCCAGCAGCCAAGGTTTACCCGCAGCCTATGGCTACACCTTC.